The next 2 T cell receptor beta chains were all read from a single sample in a study of post-analysis software for immune sequencing data. These receptors lack a known antigen. Regarding the study as a whole: Included in a set of roughly five TRBV segments more frequent in patients than controls were TRBV5-6, TRBV5-1 and TRBV20-1.

Libraries were made from TCR beta cDNA, and they carried unique molecular identifiers. TCRdb passed the PCR reads through MiXCR, listing each CDR3 protein once. This sample has about 770,000 distinct CDR3 sequences; under 60% occur once, and the top ten carry roughly 4.9%. The sample taken for sequencing was blood. Receptors originate from a girl aged 5-17 years with multiple sclerosis.

V usage is TRBV11-2 and J usage is TRBJ2-6; D may match TRBD1 or TRBD2 (6 bases each). Germline V lookup: CDR1 SGHAT, CDR2 FQNNGV. The CDR3 is 16 amino acids. Trimming shortened V by 5 bases and J by 6 bases, and 17 bases separated the two germline ends. The CDR3 nucleotides read TGTGCCAGCAGCACTGGGCAGGGGACTGAGGCCAACGTCCTGACTTTC. Translation: CASSTGQGTEANVLTF.

There are a few counts of this clonotype. J is TRBJ2-3 and V is TRBV7-2; D unclear. The germline CDR1 and CDR2 sequences are SGHTA and FQGNSA. CDR3 length: 12 residues. With 2 bases removed from V and 11 bases from J, the gap between germline ends came to 11 bases. The CDR3 coding sequence is TGTGCCAGCAGCTTATCCACCTCTGTGCAGTATTTT. Translated, it gives CASSLSTSVQYF.